In this sample, the clone carrying this TCR beta chain turned up a few times. The antigen remains undetermined. Because the CDR3's place on the DNA is in doubt, the DNA is left out and the CDR3 is given as listed by TCRdb. Termini included, the CDR3 measures 14 amino acids. Germline values: CDR1 SEHNR, CDR2 FQNEAQ (reference sequence). This sample was taken from a study of T cell repertoires in cytomegalovirus infection. At the level of the study: Recently identified HLA-C-restricted and well-studied HLA-B-restricted CMV epitopes were used. Evidence of both CMV infection and a matching HLA type came from public TCR beta signatures.

Using its own MiXCR run on the reads, TCRdb lists one record per CDR3 protein. Of roughly 110,000 distinct CDR3 sequences detected, about 33% appear once; the ten largest clones hold more than 35%. Study-wide findings and caveats: The ex vivo response showed dominance by HLA-C-restricted CMV-specific TCR beta clonotypes. Individuals carrying CMV plus the relevant HLA were identified by cumulative frequency of public TCR beta families.

The V and J genes are TRBV7-9 and TRBJ2-3; TRBD2 is taken as the D call from the table, unchecked against the DNA. The TCR sequence derives from a human donor in good health (CMV status not recorded). Some clones in this sample may be carry-over from other donors' samples. This material consisted of CD8+ T cells from cultured PBMCs, taken from culture after CMV antigen stimulation. The CDR3: CASSLVGPGTSAYF.